These 19 T cell receptor beta chains were sequenced from one sample in a study of spatial heterogeneity in lung cancer. Time point indicated: sample taken at primary tumor resection. The study sequenced unsorted whole RNA from tumor, nontumor lung or frozen PBMC. TCRdb ran MiXCR on the 5' RACE reads and lists one entry per CDR3 protein. The sample includes around 89,000 distinct CDR3 sequences, roughly 12% of them seen just once. The sample consisted of PBMCs, taken at surgery. These receptors came from a male donor with early-stage non-small cell lung cancer.

This clonotype was recorded only once. This chain joins TRBV12-3 or TRBV12-4 and TRBJ2-1; 13 bases agree with TRBD2. CDR3 length equals 16 residues. With V trimmed by 7 bases and J by 4 bases, 7 bases remained unmatched. CDR3: CASNLEGLAGYNEQFF. The CDR3 coding sequence is TGTGCCAGCAACCTTGAGGGACTAGCGGGATACAATGAGCAGTTCTTC.

The rearrangement joins TRBV5-1 to TRBJ2-2; D remains unclear. V dropped 0 bases and J dropped 2 bases, with 8 bases sitting between them. CDR3 length equals 15 residues. The germline CDR1 and CDR2 sequences are SGHRS and YFSETQ. This CDR3 is CASSLALGNTGELFF. The CDR3 DNA follows: TGCGCCAGCAGCTTGGCCTTAGGAAACACCGGGGAGCTGTTTTTT.

The chain is built from TRBV6-2 or TRBV6-3 and TRBJ2-1; 10 nucleotides align to TRBD1. The CDR3 covers 14 residues. From germline, CDR1 is MNHEY and CDR2 SVGEGT. V trimming: 6 bases; J trimming: 7 bases; junction bases outside the gene matches: 6. The CDR3 DNA is TGTGCCAGCAGAAGGGACAGGGGAGAGAATGAGCAGTTCTTC. This sequence encodes CASRRDRGENEQFF.

This clonotype was counted ten times or more. The V and J genes are TRBV3-1 and TRBJ2-1, with D uncertain. This CDR3 spans 13 amino acids. The V end lost 3 bases, the J end lost 8 bases, and 11 bases lay between the germline ends. Germline V gene data show CDR1 as LGHDT and CDR2 as YNNKEL (reference sequence). This chain's CDR3 is CASSQIPRDEQFF. CDR3 in DNA: TGTGCCAGCAGCCAGATACCCCGGGATGAGCAGTTCTTC.

The DNA of the CDR3 is TGCAGTGCTCCCTTGACAGGGAGGGGCAATGAGCAGTTCTTC. This gives the protein CSAPLTGRGNEQFF. The chain employs TRBV20-1 and TRBJ2-1; D may correspond to TRBD1 or TRBD2 (7 bases each). Germline CDR1 reads DFQATT; CDR2 reads SNEGSKA (reference sequence). The CDR3 length is 14 residues. Trimming took off 5 bases at V and 6 bases at J, with 17 bases between the two ends.

The rearrangement uses TRBV14 and TRBJ2-5; D is ambiguous. Germline CDR1 and CDR2: SGHDN and FVKESK. This CDR3 has 14 amino acids. Trimming cost V 4 bases and J 2 bases, with 11 bases left between them. This CDR3 is CASSPPGRQETQYF. The CDR3, as DNA: TGTGCCAGCAGCCCCCCCGGCCGACAAGAGACCCAGTACTTC.

This clonotype was seen repeatedly, ten times or more. The chain carries TRBV6-2 or TRBV6-3 and TRBJ1-5; 12 nucleotides agree with TRBD1. The ends lost 8 bases at V and 5 bases at J; junction bases unmatched: 4. CDR1 and CDR2 from the germline V gene are MNHEY and SVGEGT. The CDR3 runs to 14 residues. The CDR3 reads CASRGTGGHQPQHF. CDR3 coding DNA: TGTGCCAGCCGAGGGACAGGGGGCCATCAGCCCCAGCATTTT.

This clonotype was seen a handful of times. The chain joins TRBV12-3 or TRBV12-4 to TRBJ1-3; no firm D call. V dropped 7 bases and J dropped 0 bases, with 10 bases sitting between them. The CDR3 has 14 amino acids. CDR3 protein: CASTLVVSGNTIYF. The DNA of the CDR3 is TGTGCCAGCACCCTAGTCGTCTCTGGAAACACCATATATTTT.

This clonotype was counted a few times. This chain links TRBV7-2 with TRBJ2-5, with D possibly called TRBD1 or TRBD2 (5 bases each). V gave up 5 bases and J gave up 1 base, with 11 bases separating them. The CDR3 extends over 14 amino acids. Germline CDR1 SGHTA, CDR2 FQGNSA. The CDR3 DNA is TGTGCCAGCAGCAAGGGACGGACCCAAGAGACCCAGTACTTC. It specifies CASSKGRTQETQYF.

This clonotype showed up just a few times. The chain links TRBV28 to TRBJ2-1; tentatively, D is TRBD2 (6 bases). V lost 5 bases and J lost 3, with 26 bases in between. CDR3 length: 19 amino acids. In germline, CDR1 is MDHEN, CDR2 SYDVKM. The CDR3 nucleotides read TGTGCCAGCAGTAAAACCTTCTATGGAGGGAGGCGAGTCTACAATGAGCAGTTCTTC. It codes for CASSKTFYGGRRVYNEQFF.

This clonotype showed up just once. The rearrangement links TRBV7-6 to TRBJ2-7; perhaps TRBD2 as D (5 bases). Germline V gene data show CDR1 as SGHVS and CDR2 as FNYEAQ. V was shortened by 5 bases and J by 4 bases, with 12 bases between the two germline ends. The CDR3 has 13 amino acids. CDR3 nucleotide sequence: TGTGCCAGCAGCCAAAGTCGGGGATACGAGCAGTACTTC. This encodes CASSQSRGYEQYF. The entire variable domain, with the rest obtained from reference TRBV7-6 and TRBJ2-7, is as follows: GAGVSQSPRYKVTKRGQDVALRCDPISGHVSLYWYRQALGQGPEFLTYFNYEAQQDKSGLPNDRFSAERPEGSISTLTIQRTEQRDSAMYRCASSQSRGYEQYFGPGTRLTVT.

This clonotype was detected only a few times. The gene calls are TRBV2 and TRBJ2-1; D ambiguous. The CDR3 totals 15 residues. Germline values: CDR1 SNHLY, CDR2 FYNNEI. Trimming stripped 1 base from V and 0 bases from J, with 7 bases between. In DNA form, the CDR3 reads TGTGCCAGCAGTGAAGTTAGGGACTCCTACAATGAGCAGTTCTTC. Protein: CASSEVRDSYNEQFF.

This rearrangement joins TRBV12-3 or TRBV12-4 to TRBJ2-2; 8 bases match TRBD2. The CDR3 has 14 amino acids. V was pared by 8 bases and J by 5 bases, with 7 bases of the junction left unmatched. The CDR3 DNA is TGTGCCAGCGGACGAGCGGGAGAGACCGGGGAGCTGTTTTTT. It encodes CASGRAGETGELFF.

This clonotype was detected only a few times. This rearrangement joins TRBV20-1 to TRBJ2-2; D perhaps matches TRBD1 (7 bases). The germline gives CDR1 DFQATT, CDR2 SNEGSKA (reference sequence). The CDR3 loop spans 15 amino acids. V was cut by 5 bases and J by 2 bases, with 15 bases left in between. The CDR3 reads CSAAGGRYNTGELFF. The DNA for the CDR3 is TGCAGTGCTGCAGGGGGGCGGTATAACACCGGGGAGCTGTTTTTT.

The chain carries TRBV12-3 or TRBV12-4 and TRBJ1-6; D remains unclear. V lost 3 bases and J 6 bases, leaving 9 bases between the germline ends. This CDR3 has 14 residues. The CDR3 DNA follows: TGTGCCAGCAGTTTGATAGAGATTAATTCACCCCTCCACTTT. It codes for CASSLIEINSPLHF.

This clonotype was observed many times. The chain couples TRBV29-1 to TRBJ1-2, with 7 bases fitting TRBD1. The CDR3 has 13 amino acids. CDR1 is SQVTM and CDR2 is ANQGSEA in the germline V gene. J gave up 8 bases and V 4 bases, and 10 bases lay outside the gene matches. The CDR3 DNA follows: TGCAGCGTTGCGCAGGGGGGTTCGGCGGGCTACACCTTC. Residues: CSVAQGGSAGYTF.

This clonotype was picked up many times. The CDR3: CATSDREDPRRGGRDEQFF. The CDR3 region has the DNA TGTGCCACCAGTGATCGGGAGGACCCCAGGCGGGGGGGCCGGGATGAGCAGTTCTTC. The rearrangement joins TRBV24-1 to TRBJ2-1, with TRBD2 matching 9 bases. CDR1 is KGHDR, CDR2 SFDVKD, per germline. The junction had 19 bases not matched to a gene; V was cut back by 3 bases and J by 8 bases. The CDR3 sequence is 19 residues long.

This sequence joins TRBV18 and TRBJ2-2; D tentatively fits TRBD1 or TRBD2 (5 bases each). The V and J ends lost 11 bases and 1 base respectively, with 11 bases between them. This CDR3 comprises 13 residues. Germline loops: CDR1 KGHSH, CDR2 LQKENI. CDR3 sequence: CASGRENTGELFF. CDR3 DNA sequence: TGTGCCTCGGGGCGCGAGAACACCGGGGAGCTGTTTTTT.

V and J are TRBV7-2 and TRBJ2-5; D possibly matches TRBD1 or TRBD2 (5 bases each). V lost 1 base and J lost 1, with 16 bases in between. Per the germline V gene, CDR1 is SGHTA and CDR2 is FQGNSA. The CDR3 consists of 17 residues. Here the CDR3 reads CASSLVPIGAIQETQYF. CDR3 DNA sequence: TGTGCCAGCAGCTTAGTCCCCATCGGGGCCATCCAAGAGACCCAGTACTTC.